This TCR beta chain was sequenced for a study of blood T cells in healthy people across ages. This clonotype is a singleton in its sample. V lost 4 bases to trimming and J lost 4 bases, with 10 bases between them. CDR1 is LGHDT and CDR2 is YNNKEL in the germline V gene (reference sequence). The CDR3 contains 13 residues. Using a J-beta primer mix together with a sample-barcoded 5' primer, a second PCR was run for about 7 to 12 cycles. In TCRdb, the 5' RACE reads were re-called with MiXCR into one record per CDR3 protein. The sample carries around 710,000 distinct CDR3 sequences, about 40% recorded once.

The genes are TRBV3-1 and TRBJ1-2; D not resolved. The TCR originated in a woman aged 60-75 years in good health. The sequencing input was blood. The CDR3 coding sequence is TGTGCCAGCAGCCCGGGGTCGACCTATGGCTACACCTTC. As protein: CASSPGSTYGYTF.